This passage covers 29 T cell receptor beta chains from one sample sequenced in a study of shared clonotypes between healthy human individuals. The repertoire was sequenced with immunoSEQ multiplex PCR; TCRdb's copy has only in-frame clones and lacks some. The table records 2 million to 2.5 million clones, 90% to 95% of them present only once. The material sequenced was naive CD4+ T cells from PBMCs. Subset specified: CD45RA+ positively selected. These receptors all stem from a man aged 18 to 29 in good health. Some clones in this sample may be carry-over from other donors' samples.

The chain joins TRBV7-6 to TRBJ1-3; no definite D call. V was clipped by 5 bases and J by 0 bases, with 5 bases between them. CDR3 length: 13 amino acids. Germline V CDR1 and CDR2: SGHVS, FNYEAQ. CDR3: CASSPSSGNTIYF. DNA for the CDR3: TGTGCCAGCAGCCCCAGCTCTGGAAACACCATATATTTT.

This chain connects TRBV5-1 to TRBJ1-1; D perhaps matches TRBD1 (5 bases). V lost 3 bases and J 11 bases, leaving 23 bases between the germline ends. The CDR3 is 15 residues long. Per germline, CDR1 SGHRS and CDR2 YFSETQ. CDR3 in amino acids: CASSWAVGTSSGAFF. The CDR3 nucleotides are TGCGCCAGCAGCTGGGCAGTAGGGACTTCGTCTGGGGCTTTCTTT.

This sequence joins TRBV7-9 and TRBJ1-2; no clear D. Per the germline V gene, CDR1 is SEHNR and CDR2 is FQNEAQ (reference sequence). Trimming stripped 0 bases from V and 6 bases from J, with 20 bases between. The CDR3 runs 17 residues. This CDR3 reads CASSLAARTSPENGYTF. The CDR3 DNA follows: TGTGCCAGCAGCTTAGCGGCCAGGACCTCCCCAGAAAATGGCTACACCTTC.

In this sample, this clone turned up once. The V and J genes are TRBV10-3 and TRBJ1-4, with a tentative D call TRBD1 (5 bases). Looked up from germline, CDR1 is ENHRY and CDR2 is SYGVKD. CDR3 length: 15 residues. V gave up 3 bases and J gave up 2 bases, with 10 bases separating them. CDR3 protein: CAISDRVTTNEKLFF. CDR3 coding DNA: TGTGCCATCAGTGACAGGGTGACGACTAATGAAAAACTGTTTTTT.

The rearrangement uses TRBV5-4 and TRBJ1-3, with 8 bases fitting TRBD1. With 4 bases clipped from V and 2 bases from J, the junction kept 8 bases outside the gene matches. The CDR3 runs 16 residues. Germline CDR1 SGHNT, CDR2 YYREEE (reference sequence). CDR3 sequence: CASSLTMGQAGNTIYF. The CDR3 coding sequence is TGTGCCAGCAGCCTAACGATGGGACAGGCTGGAAACACCATATATTTT.

The chain links TRBV5-4 to TRBJ1-1; D gene unclear. Per the germline V gene, CDR1 is SGHNT and CDR2 is YYREEE (reference sequence). Trimming removed 0 bases at V and 1 base at J, with 4 bases between. This CDR3 is built from 13 residues. CDR3 loop: CASSLAGNTEAFF. The CDR3 nucleotides read TGTGCCAGCAGCTTGGCGGGGAACACTGAAGCTTTCTTT.

V usage is TRBV5-1 and J usage is TRBJ2-2; the D gene is possibly TRBD2 (7 bases). Germline V gene lookup returns CDR1 SGHRS and CDR2 YFSETQ. Deletions cut 4 bases from V and 5 bases from J, with 15 bases between. The CDR3 is made up of 15 amino acids. The CDR3 nucleotides read TGCGCCAGCAGCGTAGCGGGTCAGGGGACCGGGGAGCTGTTTTTT. Its translation is CASSVAGQGTGELFF.

J is TRBJ1-3 and V is TRBV5-6; 9 nucleotides align to TRBD1. Trimming cost V 7 bases and J 2 bases; bases outside gene matches: 7. The CDR3 has 15 amino acids. Germline values: CDR1 SGHDT, CDR2 YYEEEE. The DNA for the CDR3 is TGTGCCAGCTCCTTACGGGACAGGGCTGGAAACACCATATATTTT. It specifies CASSLRDRAGNTIYF.

This clone is a singleton in its sample. CDR3 sequence reads: CASSSPRAGSADTQYF. The CDR3 DNA reads TGTGCCAGCAGTTCCCCCAGGGCGGGATCAGCAGATACGCAGTATTTT. J is TRBJ2-3 and V is TRBV28, with TRBD2 as a possible D gene (6 bases). The V gene's germline CDR1 is MDHEN and CDR2 SYDVKM. The CDR3 sequence is 16 residues long. The V gene lost 4 bases and the J gene lost 4 bases, with 18 bases spanning the gap.

The gene calls are TRBV4-1 and TRBJ1-6; D remains unclear. The CDR3 runs to 14 residues. Between the trimmed V and J ends, which lost 4 bases and 7 bases, there was a span of 11 bases. Germline CDR1 reads MGHRA; CDR2 reads YSYEKL. CDR3 nucleotide sequence: TGCGCCAGCAGCCCCCAGGACCGAAATTCACCCCTCCACTTT. Its protein is CASSPQDRNSPLHF.

V gene TRBV28 combines with J gene TRBJ1-3, with no clear D. This CDR3 has 15 amino acids. Germline values: CDR1 MDHEN, CDR2 SYDVKM. The germline V and J ends were trimmed by 7 bases and 0 bases, with 13 bases remaining between them. CDR3 sequence (DNA): TGTGCCAGCAATCTCCTACGAGTCTCTGGAAACACCATATATTTT. Amino acids: CASNLLRVSGNTIYF. The whole variable domain, filled in from reference TRBV28 and TRBJ1-3, reads DVKVTQSSRYLVKRTGEKVFLECVQDMDHENMFWYRQDPGLGLRLIYFSYDVKMKEKGDIPEGYSVSREKKERFSLILESASTNQTSMYLCASNLLRVSGNTIYFGEGSWLTVV.

A note on this clone: The same CDR3 also results from other DNA sequences found in this sample. The gene calls are TRBV5-1 and TRBJ1-2; D remains ambiguous. CDR3 length: 13 residues. The germline CDR1 and CDR2 sequences are SGHRS and YFSETQ. The ends were cut back, 0 bases at V and 6 bases at J, with 9 bases in the middle. The CDR3 is CASSLVGGNGYTF. The DNA of the CDR3 is TGCGCCAGCAGCTTGGTAGGTGGGAATGGCTACACCTTC.

CDR3 DNA: TGTGCCAGCAGACAAGGGCCCGGGGACTATGGCTACACCTTC. It encodes CASRQGPGDYGYTF. This chain joins TRBV5-4 and TRBJ1-2; no definite D call. Germline V gene lookup returns CDR1 SGHNT and CDR2 YYREEE (reference sequence). V was trimmed by 5 bases and J by 3 bases, leaving 14 bases between them. The CDR3 covers 14 residues.

This chain connects TRBV25-1 to TRBJ2-2, with TRBD2 matching 9 bases. The CDR3 has 15 amino acids. V was clipped by 5 bases and J by 3 bases; unmatched bases: 4. Germline loops: CDR1 MGHDK, CDR2 SYGVNS. The CDR3 loop is CASSPLAGDTGELFF. DNA of the CDR3: TGTGCCAGCAGTCCCTTAGCGGGAGACACCGGGGAGCTGTTTTTT. Full variable domain (missing parts from reference TRBV25-1 and TRBJ2-2): EADIYQTPRYLVIGTGKKITLECSQTMGHDKMYWYQQDPGMELHLIHYSYGVNSTEKGDLSSESTVSRIRTEHFPLTLESARPSHTSQYLCASSPLAGDTGELFFGEGSRLTVL.

V gene TRBV7-8 combines with J gene TRBJ2-5, with D tentatively TRBD1 (5 bases). V shed 1 base and J shed 5 bases, with 17 bases lying between them. CDR1 is SGHVS and CDR2 is FQNEAQ in the germline V gene. This CDR3 contains 16 residues. The CDR3 coding sequence is TGTGCCAGCAGCTTAGGTTGGCAGGGAAATTGGGAGACCCAGTACTTC. It codes for CASSLGWQGNWETQYF.

J is TRBJ1-1 and V is TRBV7-9, with D unclear. Between the trimmed V and J ends, which lost 4 bases and 2 bases, there was a span of 8 bases. CDR1 and CDR2 (germline): SEHNR, FQNEAQ (reference sequence). The CDR3 extends over 13 amino acids. The CDR3 nucleotides read TGTGCCAGCAGCTCCCAGCTTAACACTGAAGCTTTCTTT. As protein: CASSSQLNTEAFF.

V usage is TRBV5-4 and J usage is TRBJ2-3, with 9 nucleotides matching TRBD1. This CDR3 is built from 16 residues. Trimming took 4 bases from V and 0 from J; bases not matched to a gene: 6. Per the germline V gene, CDR1 is SGHNT and CDR2 is YYREEE (reference sequence). The CDR3 is CASSVGTGSSTDTQYF. CDR3 nucleotides: TGTGCCAGCAGCGTCGGGACAGGGTCTAGCACAGATACGCAGTATTTT.

The chain is built from TRBV2 and TRBJ1-2, with TRBD1 as a possible D gene (5 bases). Trimming removed 5 bases from V and 2 bases from J, with 9 bases in between. Germline values: CDR1 SNHLY, CDR2 FYNNEI. The CDR3 consists of 13 residues. The CDR3 nucleotides are TGTGCCAGCAGTCTCAGGGAGAACTATGGCTACACCTTC. Its protein is CASSLRENYGYTF.

This sequence joins TRBV4-1 and TRBJ1-2; D unclear. This CDR3 has 13 residues. Germline V lookup: CDR1 MGHRA, CDR2 YSYEKL. The V end was cut by 0 bases, the J end by 3 bases, with 5 bases between. The CDR3 region is CASSQDEDYGYTF. In nucleotides, the CDR3 is TGCGCCAGCAGCCAAGATGAGGACTATGGCTACACCTTC.

This rearrangement joins TRBV7-9 to TRBJ1-2; 9 bases match TRBD1. Germline assignment: CDR1 SEHNR and CDR2 FQNEAQ (reference sequence). The CDR3 sequence is 16 residues long. Germline trimming cut 5 bases from V and 4 bases from J; bases unmatched to any gene: 11. CDR3: CASSPTGTGSAYGYTF. CDR3 nucleotide sequence: TGTGCCAGCAGCCCCACCGGGACAGGGAGTGCCTATGGCTACACCTTC.

The V and J genes are TRBV5-1 and TRBJ1-1; the D gene is possibly TRBD1 (6 bases). The ends were cut back, 0 bases at V and 4 bases at J, with 10 bases in the middle. The CDR3 has 14 amino acids. Germline V gives CDR1 SGHRS, CDR2 YFSETQ. The CDR3 DNA reads as TGCGCCAGCAGCTTGGAACAGGGTAGCACTGAAGCTTTCTTT. It translates to CASSLEQGSTEAFF. Looking up the rest from reference TRBV5-1 and TRBJ1-1 gives the full variable domain: KAGVTQTPRYLIKTRGQQVTLSCSPISGHRSVSWYQQTPGQGLQFLFEYFSETQRNKGNFPGRFSGRQFSNSRSEMNVSTLELGDSALYLCASSLEQGSTEAFFGQGTRLTVV.

This chain joins TRBV7-8 and TRBJ2-3; TRBD2 matches 11 bases. Germline CDR1 is SGHVS and CDR2 is FQNEAQ. The length of the CDR3 is 16 residues. J gave up 0 bases and V 5 bases, and 4 bases lay outside the gene matches. CDR3 sequence: CASSPGLAASTDTQYF. The DNA for the CDR3 is TGTGCCAGCAGCCCGGGACTAGCGGCTAGCACAGATACGCAGTATTTT.

The rearrangement uses TRBV6-5 and TRBJ2-1; D assignment may be TRBD1 or TRBD2 (5 bases each). This CDR3 contains 15 residues. CDR1 is MNHEY and CDR2 is SVGAGI in the germline V gene. V dropped 7 bases and J dropped 8 bases, with 21 bases sitting between them. The CDR3 sequence: CASTLRSGSWDEQFF. DNA of the CDR3: TGTGCCAGCACCTTACGTTCAGGGAGTTGGGATGAGCAGTTCTTC.

This clone was found a few times. The CDR3: CASSTSGTYNEQFF. The CDR3 bases are TGCGCCAGCTCAACTAGCGGGACATACAATGAGCAGTTCTTC. The V and J genes are TRBV5-1 and TRBJ2-1; 10 bases agree with TRBD2. Germline-derived CDR1 and CDR2 are SGHRS and YFSETQ. Germline trimming cut 7 bases from V and 4 bases from J; bases unmatched to any gene: 5. CDR3 length: 14 residues.

This chain connects TRBV15 to TRBJ2-5; D might be TRBD1 or TRBD2, each matching 5 bases. This CDR3 has 15 residues. Trimming cost V 2 bases and J 4 bases, with 14 bases left between them. Germline V gives CDR1 LNHNV, CDR2 YYDKDF (reference sequence). CDR3 bases: TGTGCCACCAGCAGAACCCCGGGGCAGGGAGAGACCCAGTACTTC. It specifies CATSRTPGQGETQYF.

The rearrangement links TRBV5-4 to TRBJ2-1, with TRBD2 matching over 9 bases. V was clipped by 6 bases and J by 9 bases; unmatched bases: 13. The CDR3 is 15 amino acids. Germline CDR1 is SGHNT and CDR2 is YYREEE (reference sequence). The DNA for the CDR3 is TGTGCCAGCACCCCAATGGCGGGAGGGCCCGGTGAGCAGTTCTTC. Translated, it gives CASTPMAGGPGEQFF.

This clone was detected once. V and J are TRBV5-1 and TRBJ2-7, with 10 bases matching TRBD2. The germline CDR1 and CDR2 sequences are SGHRS and YFSETQ. V was clipped by 2 bases and J by 2 bases; unmatched bases: 19. This CDR3 has 20 residues. CDR3 DNA: TGCGCCAGCAGCTTCGACAGGAATAGGCCTAGCGGGAGTCTAGCCTACGAGCAGTACTTC. The encoded protein is CASSFDRNRPSGSLAYEQYF.

In the case of this clone: This CDR3 is also generated by other DNA sequences in the sample. This CDR3 is CASSLGRTDTQYF. As DNA, the CDR3 is TGTGCCAGCAGCCTAGGGCGCACAGATACGCAGTATTTT. The chain carries TRBV28 and TRBJ2-3; D is unresolved. The CDR3 has 13 amino acids. V was clipped by 6 bases and J by 1 base, with 8 bases between them. Germline lookup yields CDR1 MDHEN and CDR2 SYDVKM.

This clone was detected a few times. The gene calls are TRBV6-1 and TRBJ1-1; a possible D gene is TRBD1 (5 bases). The V gene's germline CDR1 is MNHNS and CDR2 SASEGT. V lost 2 bases, J lost 5 bases, and 12 bases lay in between. The CDR3 has 14 residues. The CDR3: CASSERQGRTEAFF. In DNA form, the CDR3 reads TGTGCCAGCAGTGAAAGGCAGGGAAGGACTGAAGCTTTCTTT.